A selection of T cell receptor beta chains follows, all from one sample in a study of shared clonotypes between healthy human individuals. Repertoires were generated with immunoSEQ multiplex PCR, while TCRdb's copy carries only in-frame clones and drops some. The sample shows around 2.3 million clones, approximately 95% of them seen only once. Sample: naive CD4+ T cells sorted from blood. All receptors derive from a man aged 18 to 30 in good health. Each CDR3 is given with its conserved first and last residue. D genes are given only for firm matches. Size is omitted from some rows. Given values are once, few, many or a class for expanded clones.

j_call,clone_size,d_call,cdr3_length,v_call,cdr3_nt,cdr3_aa
TRBJ2-7,.,.,15,TRBV15,TGTGCCACCAGCGCATCTCGGGACACAAGCTACGAGCAGTACTTC,CATSASRDTSYEQYF
TRBJ2-2,.,.,14,TRBV5-4,TGTGCCAGCAACGCGGACAGATACACCGGGGAGCTGTTTTTT,CASNADRYTGELFF
TRBJ1-4,.,.,13,TRBV10-3,TGTGCCATCAGTGACGGGGATAATGAAAAACTGTTTTTT,CAISDGDNEKLFF
TRBJ2-3,.,TRBD2,16,TRBV18,TGTGCCAGCTCAATACTAGCGGCTCCTAGCACAGATACGCAGTATTTT,CASSILAAPSTDTQYF
TRBJ1-3,.,.,17,TRBV18,TGTGCCAGCTCACCACCGAATCCCTCGAGCTCTGGAAACACCATATATTTT,CASSPPNPSSSGNTIYF
TRBJ2-7,.,.,16,TRBV6-1,TGTGCCAGCAGTGCAGTTTTGGGAGGAAGCCCCTACGAGCAGTACTTC,CASSAVLGGSPYEQYF
TRBJ2-2,.,.,13,TRBV2,TGTGCCTCCATCGAGGGGTACACCGGGGAGCTGTTTTTT,CASIEGYTGELFF
TRBJ2-1,.,TRBD2,15,TRBV15,TGTGCCACCAGCAAAAGACTAGCGGGGTTGAATGAGCAGTTCTTC,CATSKRLAGLNEQFF
TRBJ2-7,.,TRBD2,19,TRBV30,TGTGCCTGGATGAGGCAGGGGCTAGCGGGGGCCCCTAGCTCCTACGAGCAGTACTTC,CAWMRQGLAGAPSSYEQYF
TRBJ2-2,.,.,16,TRBV9,TGTGCCAGCAGCGTAGGGAGCAAAGCGAACACCGGGGAGCTGTTTTTT,CASSVGSKANTGELFF
TRBJ2-7,.,.,13,TRBV5-8,TGTGCCAGCTCCCGGACTTTCTCCGACGAGCAGTACTTC,CASSRTFSDEQYF
TRBJ1-3,.,.,15,TRBV28,TGTGCCAGCACTTCCTCGGACATCTCTGGAAACACCATATATTTT,CASTSSDISGNTIYF
TRBJ2-7,.,TRBD2,15,TRBV9,TGTGCCAGCAGCGTAGGGGGTAGCGGGGAGTACGAGCAGTACTTC,CASSVGGSGEYEQYF
TRBJ1-5,once,.,13,TRBV7-8,TGTGCCAGCAGCTTAGACAGAGATCAGCCCCAGCATTTT,CASSLDRDQPQHF
TRBJ1-2,.,TRBD1,16,TRBV6-5,TGTGCCAGCAGTTACTACAGGGGGACAAGGGACTATGGCTACACCTTC,CASSYYRGTRDYGYTF
TRBJ2-6,.,TRBD1,15,TRBV7-9,TGTGCCAGCAGCGACAGGGTCTCTGGGGCCAACGTCCTGACTTTC,CASSDRVSGANVLTF
TRBJ1-6,few,.,14,TRBV2,TGTGCCAGCAGTGATCGGGGGTATAATTCACCCCTCCACTTT,CASSDRGYNSPLHF
TRBJ1-4,once,.,15,TRBV11-2,TGTGCCAGCAGCGTCCGAGGCCCAACTAATGAAAAACTGTTTTTT,CASSVRGPTNEKLFF
TRBJ2-1,once,.,14,TRBV10-2,TGCGCCAGCCGACACTACCGGGATCACAATGAGCAGTTCTTC,CASRHYRDHNEQFF
TRBJ2-2,.,TRBD2,15,TRBV6-5,TGTGCCAGCAGAAACCCTCCGGGGGGGCTCGGGGAGCTGTTTTTT,CASRNPPGGLGELFF
TRBJ2-2,.,TRBD1,15,TRBV10-2,TGCGCCAGCCGTGGGGGACAGAGGAACACCGGGGAGCTGTTTTTT,CASRGGQRNTGELFF
TRBJ2-5,.,.,14,TRBV7-2,TGTGCCAGCAGCTTAGCCGGAAAGTGGGAGACCCAGTACTTC,CASSLAGKWETQYF
TRBJ2-7,.,TRBD2,15,TRBV2,TGTGCCAGCAGCCTGGGGGCTAGCGGGGGGTACGAGCAGTACTTC,CASSLGASGGYEQYF
TRBJ2-7,.,.,15,TRBV29-1,TGCAGCGTTCGCGACGCAGCCGCGGGGTCTTACGAGCAGTACTTC,CSVRDAAAGSYEQYF
TRBJ1-2,.,.,12,TRBV18,TGTGCCAGCTCACCACCCCAGTTGGAGCGGACCTTC,CASSPPQLERTF
TRBJ2-3,.,TRBD2,17,TRBV5-1,TGCGCCAGCAGCTTGACGACTAGCGGGAGAGCGTCAGATACGCAGTATTTT,CASSLTTSGRASDTQYF
TRBJ1-3,.,.,15,TRBV18,TGTGCCAGCTCCGGGACGCCGCTCTCTGGAAACACCATATATTTT,CASSGTPLSGNTIYF
TRBJ2-1,.,.,12,TRBV6-6,TGTGCCAGCAGTTACTTAGGCGATGAGCAGTTCTTC,CASSYLGDEQFF
TRBJ1-5,.,.,13,TRBV18,TGTGCCAGCTCGGGCAGTCCTAATCAGCCCCAGCATTTT,CASSGSPNQPQHF
TRBJ1-2,.,.,12,TRBV28,TGTGCCAGCAGCTCCCCGGGCTATGGCTACACCTTC,CASSSPGYGYTF
TRBJ2-2,once,TRBD2,16,TRBV19,TGTGCCAGTGGGTCTACGGGACTAGCGGGGACCGGGGAGCTGTTTTTT,CASGSTGLAGTGELFF
TRBJ1-3,.,.,18,TRBV5-1,TGCGCCAGCAGCCCTTCGGACAGTACCGGGCGAGGAGGAAACACCATATATTTT,CASSPSDSTGRGGNTIYF
TRBJ2-1,.,.,12,TRBV7-9,TGTGCCAGCAGCTTCCACCCCCTGGAGCAGTTCTTC,CASSFHPLEQFF
TRBJ2-3,.,.,14,TRBV6-5,TGTGCCAGCAGATGGACAGCTAGCACAGATACGCAGTATTTT,CASRWTASTDTQYF
TRBJ2-1,.,TRBD2,17,TRBV7-9,TGTGCCAGCAGCTTAGGATTTTCTAGCGGGTCCTACAATGAGCAGTTCTTC,CASSLGFSSGSYNEQFF
TRBJ2-7,.,.,16,TRBV18,TGTGCCAGCTCACCACCAGTCCGTAGGGGCTTCTACGAGCAGTACTTC,CASSPPVRRGFYEQYF
TRBJ2-1,once,.,12,TRBV30,TGTGCCTGGAGTGTACGTGGGGATGAGCAGTTCTTC,CAWSVRGDEQFF
TRBJ1-5,.,.,17,TRBV4-1,TGCGCCAGCAGCCAACCAGTTCCGGGACGGGGAAATCAGCCCCAGCATTTT,CASSQPVPGRGNQPQHF
TRBJ1-5,few,.,13,TRBV10-3,TGTGCCATCAGTGTAACAGGGCCTCAGCCCCAGCATTTT,CAISVTGPQPQHF
TRBJ1-2,once,.,15,TRBV5-4,TGTGCCAGCAGCTCCAATGGTGACAGGAATCATGGCTACACCTTC,CASSSNGDRNHGYTF
TRBJ2-1,.,TRBD2,13,TRBV30,TGTGCCTGGACTGGGCTAGCGGGGGGTGAGCAGTTCTTC,CAWTGLAGGEQFF
TRBJ1-1,.,.,15,TRBV28,TGTGCCAGCAGTTTAACTGGGGGCGCAAACACTGAAGCTTTCTTT,CASSLTGGANTEAFF
TRBJ2-5,.,TRBD2,14,TRBV29-1,TGCAGCGGCGGACTAGCGGGAGGTCAAGAGACCCAGTACTTC,CSGGLAGGQETQYF